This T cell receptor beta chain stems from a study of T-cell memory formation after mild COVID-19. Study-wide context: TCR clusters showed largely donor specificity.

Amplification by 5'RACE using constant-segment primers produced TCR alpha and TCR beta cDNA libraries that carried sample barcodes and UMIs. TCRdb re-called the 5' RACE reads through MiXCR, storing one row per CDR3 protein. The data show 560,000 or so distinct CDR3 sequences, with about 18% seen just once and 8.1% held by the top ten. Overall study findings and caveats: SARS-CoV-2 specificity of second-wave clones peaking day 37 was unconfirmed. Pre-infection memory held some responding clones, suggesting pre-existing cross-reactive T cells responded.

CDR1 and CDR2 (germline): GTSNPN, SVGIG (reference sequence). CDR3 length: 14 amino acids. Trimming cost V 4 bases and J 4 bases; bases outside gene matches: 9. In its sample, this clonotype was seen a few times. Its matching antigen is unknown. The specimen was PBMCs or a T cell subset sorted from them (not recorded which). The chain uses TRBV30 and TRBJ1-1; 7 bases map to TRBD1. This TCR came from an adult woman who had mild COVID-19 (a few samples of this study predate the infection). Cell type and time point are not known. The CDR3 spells CAWNRQGRSTEAFF. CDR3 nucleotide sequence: TGTGCCTGGAACCGACAGGGTAGGAGCACTGAAGCTTTCTTT.